What follows are 5 T cell receptor beta chains derived from one specimen sequenced in a study of shared clonotypes between healthy human individuals. Only in-frame clones appear in the TCRdb table, and some are missing; sequencing was by immunoSEQ multiplex PCR. This table holds 980,000 or so clones, 76% found once. The sequencing input was memory CD4+ T cells sorted from blood. Subset indicated: CD45RA-negative fraction. These receptors all come from a man aged 18 to 30 in good health.

The chain carries TRBV2 and TRBJ2-1; D assignment may be TRBD1 or TRBD2 (6 bases each). The CDR3 consists of 15 residues. CDR1 is SNHLY and CDR2 is FYNNEI in the germline V gene. Trimming removed 6 bases from V and 7 bases from J, with 19 bases in between. The CDR3 is CASRDSGGAGNEQFF. The CDR3 nucleotides are TGTGCCAGCAGGGACTCCGGGGGCGCGGGGAATGAGCAGTTCTTC. The full variable domain, in which reference TRBV2 and TRBJ2-1 provide the parts outside the CDR3, is EPEVTQTPSHQVTQMGQEVILRCVPISNHLYFYWYRQILGQKVEFLVSFYNNEISEKSEIFDDQFSVERPDGSNFTLKIRSTKLEDSAMYFCASRDSGGAGNEQFFGPGTRLTVL.

This chain joins TRBV19 and TRBJ2-2; TRBD2 matches 9 bases. CDR3 length: 14 amino acids. The V gene end was trimmed by 2 bases and the J gene end by 9 bases; junction bases not matched to a gene: 4. From germline, CDR1 is LNHDA and CDR2 SQIVND (reference sequence). The CDR3 nucleotides are TGTGCCAGTAGTATATCGGCTAGCGGGAGGGAGCTGTTTTTT. This gives the protein CASSISASGRELFF.

The chain uses TRBV15 and TRBJ2-3, with TRBD2 matching 7 bases. This CDR3 spans 14 amino acids. The trim removed 5 bases at V and 4 bases at J, leaving 6 bases unmatched. Germline assignment: CDR1 LNHNV and CDR2 YYDKDF (reference sequence). The DNA of the CDR3 is TGTGCCACCAGCCCGGGCGGGAGACCAGATACGCAGTATTTT. Amino acid sequence: CATSPGGRPDTQYF.

This clone occurred many times. This rearrangement joins TRBV5-1 to TRBJ2-6; 8 nucleotides line up with TRBD1. CDR3 length: 16 residues. The trim removed 3 bases at V and 4 bases at J, leaving 6 bases unmatched. Germline V gene lookup returns CDR1 SGHRS and CDR2 YFSETQ. The CDR3 sequence is CASSSGQGTGANVLTF. CDR3 coding DNA: TGCGCCAGCAGCTCAGGACAGGGAACAGGGGCCAACGTCCTGACTTTC.

This clone was seen a single time. The sample holds other DNA sequences that translate to the same CDR3. The chain joins TRBV18 to TRBJ2-2, with no clear D. The CDR3 loop spans 13 amino acids. Trimming pared 0 bases from V and 2 bases from J, leaving 1 base between. The germline CDR1 and CDR2 sequences are KGHSH and LQKENI. The CDR3, as DNA: TGTGCCAGCTCACCACCCAACACCGGGGAGCTGTTTTTT. Its translation is CASSPPNTGELFF.